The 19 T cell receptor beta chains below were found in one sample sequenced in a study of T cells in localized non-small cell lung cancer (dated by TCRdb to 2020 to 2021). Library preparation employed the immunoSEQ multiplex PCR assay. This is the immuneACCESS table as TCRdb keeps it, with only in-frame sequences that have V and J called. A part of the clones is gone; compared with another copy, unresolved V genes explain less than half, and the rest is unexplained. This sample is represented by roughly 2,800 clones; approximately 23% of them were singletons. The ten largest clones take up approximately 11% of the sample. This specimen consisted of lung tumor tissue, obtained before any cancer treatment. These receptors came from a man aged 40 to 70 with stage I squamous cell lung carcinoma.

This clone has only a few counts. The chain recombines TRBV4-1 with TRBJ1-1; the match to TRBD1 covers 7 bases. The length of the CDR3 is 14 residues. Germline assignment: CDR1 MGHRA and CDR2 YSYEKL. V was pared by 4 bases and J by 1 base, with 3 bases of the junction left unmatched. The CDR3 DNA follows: TGCGCCAGCAGCCCGTGGACAGGGAACACTGAAGCTTTCTTT. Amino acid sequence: CASSPWTGNTEAFF.

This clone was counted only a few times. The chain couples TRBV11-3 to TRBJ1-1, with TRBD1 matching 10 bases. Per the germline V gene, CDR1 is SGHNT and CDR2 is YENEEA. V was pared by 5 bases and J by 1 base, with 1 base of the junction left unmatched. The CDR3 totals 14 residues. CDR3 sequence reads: CASSRTGGNTEAFF. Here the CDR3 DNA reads TGTGCCAGCAGCCGGACAGGGGGGAACACTGAAGCTTTCTTT.

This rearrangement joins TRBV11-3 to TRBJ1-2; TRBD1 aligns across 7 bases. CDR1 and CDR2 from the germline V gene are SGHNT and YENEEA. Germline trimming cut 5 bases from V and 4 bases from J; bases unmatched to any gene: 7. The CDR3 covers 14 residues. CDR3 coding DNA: TGTGCCAGCAGCACATACAGGGGCGGCTATGGCTACACCTTC. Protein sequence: CASSTYRGGYGYTF.

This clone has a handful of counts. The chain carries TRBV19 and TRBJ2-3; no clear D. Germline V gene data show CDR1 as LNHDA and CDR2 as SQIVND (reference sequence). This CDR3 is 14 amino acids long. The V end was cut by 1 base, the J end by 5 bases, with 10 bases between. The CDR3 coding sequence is TGTGCCAGTAGTATAGGGGATATAGGAGATACGCAGTATTTT. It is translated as CASSIGDIGDTQYF. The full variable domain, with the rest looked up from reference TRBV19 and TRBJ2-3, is DGGITQSPKYLFRKEGQNVTLSCEQNLNHDAMYWYRQDPGQGLRLIYYSQIVNDFQKGDIAEGYSVSREKKESFPLTVTSAQKNPTAFYLCASSIGDIGDTQYFGPGTRLTVL.

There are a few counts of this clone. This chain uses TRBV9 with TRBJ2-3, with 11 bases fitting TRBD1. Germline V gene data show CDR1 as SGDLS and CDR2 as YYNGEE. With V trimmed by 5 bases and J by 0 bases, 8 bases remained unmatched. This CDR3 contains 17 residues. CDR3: CASSDPGQGASTDTQYF. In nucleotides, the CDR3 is TGTGCCAGCAGTGACCCCGGACAGGGGGCTAGCACAGATACGCAGTATTTT. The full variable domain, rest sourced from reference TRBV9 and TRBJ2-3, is DSGVTQTPKHLITATGQRVTLRCSPRSGDLSVYWYQQSLDQGLQFLIQYYNGEERAKGNILERFSAQQFPDLHSELNLSSLELGDSALYFCASSDPGQGASTDTQYFGPGTRLTVL.

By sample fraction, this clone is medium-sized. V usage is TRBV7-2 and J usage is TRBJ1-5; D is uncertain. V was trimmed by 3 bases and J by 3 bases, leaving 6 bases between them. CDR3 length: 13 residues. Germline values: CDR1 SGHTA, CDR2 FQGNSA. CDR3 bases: TGTGCCAGCAGCTTTATTGCCAATCAGCCCCAGCATTTT. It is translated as CASSFIANQPQHF.

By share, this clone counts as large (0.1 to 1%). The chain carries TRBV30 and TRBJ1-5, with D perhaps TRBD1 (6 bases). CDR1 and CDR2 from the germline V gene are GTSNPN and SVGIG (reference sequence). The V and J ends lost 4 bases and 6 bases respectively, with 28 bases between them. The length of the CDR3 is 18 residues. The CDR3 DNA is TGTGCCTGGACCCCCTGGGACACGCCATTTTATACGGGTCAGCCCCAGCATTTT. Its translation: CAWTPWDTPFYTGQPQHF. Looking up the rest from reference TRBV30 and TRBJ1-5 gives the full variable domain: SQTIHQWPATLVQPVGSPLSLECTVEGTSNPNLYWYRQAAGRGLQLLFYSVGIGQISSEVPQNLSASRPQDRQFILSSKKLLLSDSGFYLCAWTPWDTPFYTGQPQHFGDGTRLSIL.

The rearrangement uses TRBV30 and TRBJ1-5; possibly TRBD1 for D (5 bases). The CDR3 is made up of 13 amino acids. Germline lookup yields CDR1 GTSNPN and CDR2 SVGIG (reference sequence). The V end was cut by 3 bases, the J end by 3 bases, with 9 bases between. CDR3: CAWSDRPNQPQHF. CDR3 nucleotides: TGTGCCTGGAGCGACAGACCCAATCAGCCCCAGCATTTT.

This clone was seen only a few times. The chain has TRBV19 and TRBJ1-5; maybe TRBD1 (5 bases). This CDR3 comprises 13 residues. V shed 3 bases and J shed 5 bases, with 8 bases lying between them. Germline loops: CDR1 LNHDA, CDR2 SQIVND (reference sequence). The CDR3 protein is CASSMGRDQPQHF. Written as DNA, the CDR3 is TGTGCCAGTAGTATGGGCAGGGATCAGCCCCAGCATTTT.

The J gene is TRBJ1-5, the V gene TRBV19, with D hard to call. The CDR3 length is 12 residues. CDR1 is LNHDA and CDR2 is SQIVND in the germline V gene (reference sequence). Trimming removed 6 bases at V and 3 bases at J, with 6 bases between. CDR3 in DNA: TGTGCCAGTAGATACAACAATCAGCCCCAGCATTTT. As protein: CASRYNNQPQHF.

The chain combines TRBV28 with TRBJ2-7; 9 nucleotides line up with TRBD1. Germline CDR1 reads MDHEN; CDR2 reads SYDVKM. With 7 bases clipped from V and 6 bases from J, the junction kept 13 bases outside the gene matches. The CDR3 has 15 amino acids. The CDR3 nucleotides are TGTGCCAGCAAAGGAGGGGGGACAGGGTCTCGCGAGCAGTACTTC. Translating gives CASKGGGTGSREQYF.

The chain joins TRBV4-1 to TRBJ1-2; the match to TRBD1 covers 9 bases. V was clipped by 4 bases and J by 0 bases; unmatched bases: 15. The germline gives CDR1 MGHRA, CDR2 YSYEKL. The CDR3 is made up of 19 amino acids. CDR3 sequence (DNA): TGCGCCAGCAGCCGAGTTGGGGTTACCGGGACAGGGACTAACTATGGCTACACCTTC. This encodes CASSRVGVTGTGTNYGYTF.

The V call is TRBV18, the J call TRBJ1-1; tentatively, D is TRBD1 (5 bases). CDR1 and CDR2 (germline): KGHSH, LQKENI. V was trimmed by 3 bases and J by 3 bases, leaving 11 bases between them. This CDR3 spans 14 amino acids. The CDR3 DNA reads TGTGCCAGCTCACCGTGGGGCGTCGACACTGAAGCTTTCTTT. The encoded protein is CASSPWGVDTEAFF.

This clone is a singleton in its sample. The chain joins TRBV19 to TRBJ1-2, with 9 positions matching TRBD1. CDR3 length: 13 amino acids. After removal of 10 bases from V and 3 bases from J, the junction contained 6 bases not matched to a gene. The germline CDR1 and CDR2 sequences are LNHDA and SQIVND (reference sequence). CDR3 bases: TGTGCCACTACAGGGGGCTTCGACTATGGCTACACCTTC. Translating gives CATTGGFDYGYTF.

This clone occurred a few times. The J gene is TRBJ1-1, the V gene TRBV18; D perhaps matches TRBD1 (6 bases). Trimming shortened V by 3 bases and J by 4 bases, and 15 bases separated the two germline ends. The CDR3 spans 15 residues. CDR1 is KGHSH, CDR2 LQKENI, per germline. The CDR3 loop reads CASSPGTPWGTEAFF. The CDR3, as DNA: TGTGCCAGCTCACCTGGGACACCTTGGGGCACTGAAGCTTTCTTT.

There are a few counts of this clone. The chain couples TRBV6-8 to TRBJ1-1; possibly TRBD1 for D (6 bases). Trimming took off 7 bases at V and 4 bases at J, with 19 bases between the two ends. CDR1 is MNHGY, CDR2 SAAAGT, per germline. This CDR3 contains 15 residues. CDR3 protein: CASTPPTGKGTEAFF. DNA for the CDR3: TGTGCCAGCACCCCCCCAACAGGGAAAGGCACTGAAGCTTTCTTT.

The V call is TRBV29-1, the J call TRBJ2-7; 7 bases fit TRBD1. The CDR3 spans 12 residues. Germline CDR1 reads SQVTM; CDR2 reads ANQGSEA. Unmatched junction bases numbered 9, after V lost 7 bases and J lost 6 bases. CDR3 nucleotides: TGCAGCGGCCGACAGGGATCCGGCGAGCAGTACTTC. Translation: CSGRQGSGEQYF.

CDR3 bases: TGTGCAAGTCGCTTAGTGGACAGCTGCACTGAAGCTTTCTTT. Its translation: CASRLVDSCTEAFF. The V call is TRBV12-2, the J call TRBJ1-1; the table's D call, TRBD1, has no DNA check behind it. TRBV12-2 is a pseudogene. CDR3 length: 14 residues.

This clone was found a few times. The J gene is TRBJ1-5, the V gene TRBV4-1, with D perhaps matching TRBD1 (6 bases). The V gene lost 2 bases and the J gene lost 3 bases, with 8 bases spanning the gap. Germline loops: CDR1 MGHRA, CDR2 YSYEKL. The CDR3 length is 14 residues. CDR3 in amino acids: CASSQQGINQPQHF. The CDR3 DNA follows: TGCGCCAGCAGCCAACAGGGGATCAATCAGCCCCAGCATTTT.